This passage covers 21 T cell receptor beta chains from one sample sequenced in a study of cytomegalovirus exposure and HLA in healthy donors. Researchers ran the PCR with 60 Vbeta and 13 Jbeta primers. Produced via immunoSEQ multiplex PCR; TCRdb's table is partial and in-frame only. The sample includes around 100,000 clones, roughly 66% seen only once; the top ten take under 2.5%. Sequenced sample: PBMCs. The origin of the receptors is a man younger than 45 in good health and CMV-seronegative.

The chain has TRBV13 and TRBJ1-6; D call uncertain. Germline V gene sequence: CDR1 PRHDT, CDR2 FYEKMQ (reference sequence). There are 16 residues in the CDR3. V was shortened by 4 bases and J by 0 bases, with 10 bases between the two germline ends. CDR3 protein: CASSSSGSSYNSPLHF. The CDR3 coding sequence is TGTGCCAGCAGCTCGTCCGGGAGCTCCTATAATTCACCCCTCCACTTT.

V gene TRBV2 combines with J gene TRBJ1-1; weak D call: TRBD1 (6 bases). V lost 4 bases to trimming and J lost 6 bases, with 9 bases between them. This CDR3 has 12 amino acids. Germline lookup yields CDR1 SNHLY and CDR2 FYNNEI. CDR3 residues: CASSAGTPEAFF. Written as DNA, the CDR3 is TGTGCCAGCAGTGCGGGGACACCTGAAGCTTTCTTT.

J is TRBJ1-1 and V is TRBV7-9; D not resolved. The CDR3 runs 15 residues. Germline CDR1 SEHNR, CDR2 FQNEAQ (reference sequence). V gave up 5 bases and J gave up 0 bases, with 13 bases separating them. CDR3 DNA sequence: TGTGCCAGCAGCCACTCGAGCGGGATGAACACTGAAGCTTTCTTT. This translates into CASSHSSGMNTEAFF.

The V and J genes are TRBV2 and TRBJ1-3; 8 nucleotides align to TRBD1. CDR1 and CDR2 (germline): SNHLY, FYNNEI. Trimming removed 4 bases from V and 8 bases from J; junction bases left unmatched: 7. The CDR3 length is 14 residues. The CDR3 DNA reads as TGTGCCAGCAGTGTTGAGGACAGGGCGTACACCATATATTTT. Amino acid sequence: CASSVEDRAYTIYF.

The chain is built from TRBV27 and TRBJ2-2; 11 bases agree with TRBD2. CDR1 MNHEY and CDR2 SMNVEV come from the germline V gene (reference sequence). The CDR3 is made up of 18 amino acids. J gave up 7 bases and V 11 bases, and 21 bases lay outside the gene matches. CDR3 region: CASRATGARLAGNGELFF. CDR3 DNA: TGTGCCTCGAGGGCCACAGGGGCTAGACTAGCGGGGAACGGGGAGCTGTTTTTT.

The chain employs TRBV9 and TRBJ1-1, with D uncertain. This CDR3 has 13 residues. Germline loops: CDR1 SGDLS, CDR2 YYNGEE. The V gene lost 3 bases and the J gene lost 2 bases, with 8 bases spanning the gap. The chain's CDR3 is CASSDVTNTEAFF. The CDR3 nucleotides read TGTGCCAGCAGCGACGTTACAAACACTGAAGCTTTCTTT.

This sequence joins TRBV27 and TRBJ2-7; weak D call: TRBD1 (5 bases). This CDR3 contains 14 residues. Trimming removed 6 bases from V and 0 bases from J, with 12 bases in between. Germline V CDR1 and CDR2: MNHEY, SMNVEV (reference sequence). CDR3 nucleotide sequence: TGTGCCAGCAGCTGGAGTACAGGCTCCTACGAGCAGTACTTC. Its translation is CASSWSTGSYEQYF.

CDR3 in amino acids: CASSLGQKREGHEQFF. CDR3 sequence (DNA): TGTGCCAGCAGCTTGGGCCAAAAGCGGGAGGGCCATGAGCAGTTCTTC. The chain recombines TRBV5-4 with TRBJ2-1; TRBD2 agrees at 10 bases. The V and J ends lost 0 bases and 8 bases, in that order; junction bases with no gene match: 8. There are 16 residues in the CDR3. CDR1 SGHNT and CDR2 YYREEE come from the germline V gene (reference sequence). The variable domain in full, completed from reference TRBV5-4 and TRBJ2-1, reads ETGVTQSPTHLIKTRGQQVTLRCSSQSGHNTVSWYQQALGQGPQFIFQYYREEENGRGNFPPRFSGLQFPNYSSELNVNALELDDSALYLCASSLGQKREGHEQFFGPGTRLTVL.

The J gene is TRBJ2-2, the V gene TRBV27, with no clear D. The germline V gene encodes CDR1 MNHEY and CDR2 SMNVEV (reference sequence). V was pared by 5 bases and J by 3 bases, with 10 bases between. CDR3 length equals 14 residues. The DNA for the CDR3 is TGTGCCAGCAGTGGTCTATCTTACACCGGGGAGCTGTTTTTT. It yields the protein CASSGLSYTGELFF.

This chain links TRBV4-2 with TRBJ1-1, with D perhaps TRBD1 (5 bases). Trimming pared 0 bases from V and 2 bases from J, leaving 7 bases between. This CDR3 region has 14 residues. Germline CDR1 and CDR2: LGHNA and YNFKEQ. The CDR3 DNA is TGTGCCAGCAGCCAAGATTGGACAAACACTGAAGCTTTCTTT. It is translated as CASSQDWTNTEAFF.

The rearrangement uses TRBV7-9 and TRBJ2-5; 10 bases align to TRBD2. Unmatched junction bases numbered 5, after V lost 11 bases and J lost 2 bases. Germline lookup yields CDR1 SEHNR and CDR2 FQNEAQ (reference sequence). The CDR3 spans 13 residues. The CDR3, as DNA: TGTGCCGTAAAGCGGGGGGGTCAAGAGACCCAGTACTTC. Amino acid sequence: CAVKRGGQETQYF.

Points on this clone: Mismatch with germline at one junction end may stem from a read error. The chain has TRBV4-2 and TRBJ2-1; 9 bases match TRBD2. Germline V gene lookup returns CDR1 LGHNA and CDR2 YNFKEQ. The CDR3 consists of 16 residues. Here the CDR3 reads CASSQVAGSGSNEQLF. The DNA of the CDR3 is TGTGCCAGCAGCCAAGTAGCTGGTAGCGGGAGCAATGAGCAGCTCTTC.

Here the CDR3 reads CASSRIRGGELFF. The CDR3 nucleotides are TGTGCCAGCAGCCGAATCAGGGGCGGGGAGCTGTTTTTT. The chain recombines TRBV6-5 with TRBJ2-2; weak D call: TRBD1 (6 bases). Germline V lookup: CDR1 MNHEY, CDR2 SVGAGI. Trimming pared 6 bases from V and 7 bases from J, leaving 12 bases between. This CDR3 spans 13 amino acids.

This clone was observed a few times. This chain joins TRBV5-1 and TRBJ1-2, with TRBD1 as a possible D gene (6 bases). The V end was cut by 6 bases, the J end by 4 bases, with 16 bases between. The CDR3 sequence is 14 residues long. Germline CDR1 reads SGHRS; CDR2 reads YFSETQ. The CDR3: CASNRAGEGYGYTF. CDR3 DNA sequence: TGCGCCAGCAACAGGGCAGGCGAGGGCTATGGCTACACCTTC.

This sequence joins TRBV4-1 and TRBJ2-1; D perhaps matches TRBD1 (6 bases). The length of the CDR3 is 12 residues. Trimming removed 11 bases at V and 9 bases at J, with 17 bases between. Germline CDR1 MGHRA, CDR2 YSYEKL. The CDR3 spells CAAGTSAPEQFF. The CDR3 region has the DNA TGCGCCGCCGGGACATCCGCCCCTGAGCAGTTCTTC.

The V and J genes are TRBV27 and TRBJ1-1; D is perhaps TRBD1 (5 bases). Germline-derived CDR1 and CDR2 are MNHEY and SMNVEV (reference sequence). V was shortened by 6 bases and J by 7 bases, with 18 bases between the two germline ends. The CDR3 is 14 amino acids. The CDR3 sequence: CASRLRGSPDEAFF. CDR3 coding DNA: TGTGCCAGCAGGCTAAGGGGTTCTCCTGATGAAGCTTTCTTT.

The CDR3 region has the DNA TGTGCCATCAGTGAGTCGCTCTCAGGGGGCCAGCCCCAGCATTTT. Its protein is CAISESLSGGQPQHF. The chain employs TRBV10-3 and TRBJ1-5; 8 nucleotides align to TRBD1. V was clipped by 0 bases and J by 7 bases; unmatched bases: 5. The germline CDR1 and CDR2 sequences are ENHRY and SYGVKD. The CDR3 loop spans 15 amino acids.

In this sample, this clone turned up a few times. The chain recombines TRBV27 with TRBJ2-7, with TRBD1 as a possible D gene (6 bases). This CDR3 is built from 13 residues. Deletions cut 10 bases from V and 0 bases from J, with 13 bases between. Germline V gene sequence: CDR1 MNHEY, CDR2 SMNVEV (reference sequence). CDR3 sequence (DNA): TGTGCCACCAGGGGCGCTTCCTCCTACGAGCAGTACTTC. Translation: CATRGASSYEQYF.

The CDR3 sequence is CASSSRTGGAGANVLTF. CDR3 DNA sequence: TGTGCCAGCAGCTCCCGGACAGGGGGCGCTGGGGCCAACGTCCTGACTTTC. The gene calls are TRBV21-1 and TRBJ2-6; the D call in the table, TRBD1, was not verified against the DNA. TRBV21-1 is a recognized pseudogene. The CDR3 sequence is 17 residues long.

V is TRBV5-1 and J is TRBJ2-1, with 11 bases that match TRBD2. Germline CDR1 is SGHRS and CDR2 is YFSETQ. J lost 2 bases, V lost 0 bases, and 4 bases had no gene match. The CDR3 contains 17 residues. In nucleotides, the CDR3 is TGCGCCAGCAGCTTGGGACTAGCGGGAAATACCTACAATGAGCAGTTCTTC. Translating gives CASSLGLAGNTYNEQFF. The variable domain in full, completed from reference TRBV5-1 and TRBJ2-1, reads KAGVTQTPRYLIKTRGQQVTLSCSPISGHRSVSWYQQTPGQGLQFLFEYFSETQRNKGNFPGRFSGRQFSNSRSEMNVSTLELGDSALYLCASSLGLAGNTYNEQFFGPGTRLTVL.

This clone appeared a single time. This chain links TRBV6-5 with TRBJ1-1; TRBD1 might be the D (6 bases). V lost 5 bases, J lost 1 base, and 11 bases lay in between. The CDR3 consists of 14 residues. In germline, CDR1 is MNHEY, CDR2 SVGAGI. For the CDR3, the DNA is TGTGCCAGCAGTCACCAGACAGGGAACACTGAAGCTTTCTTT. Translated, it gives CASSHQTGNTEAFF.